The 11 T cell receptor beta chains listed next were all sequenced from one sample in a study of cytomegalovirus exposure and HLA in healthy donors. PCR involved 60 Vbeta and 13 Jbeta primers. Sequencing used immunoSEQ multiplex PCR; TCRdb keeps in-frame clones, though not all of them. The sample has about 140,000 clones, 68% seen once. Sequencing was carried out using PBMCs. Every receptor here comes from a man in his fifties or sixties in good health and CMV-seronegative.

The rearrangement joins TRBV5-6 to TRBJ2-7, with a tentative D call TRBD1 (5 bases). Trimming left V 1 base short and J 5 bases short, with 10 bases between. The CDR3 has 13 amino acids. Germline loops: CDR1 SGHDT, CDR2 YYEEEE. The DNA of the CDR3 is TGTGCCAGCAGCTTGTTGGGCAGGGACGAGCAGTACTTC. It translates to CASSLLGRDEQYF. Full variable domain (remainder filled in from reference TRBV5-6 and TRBJ2-7): DAGVTQSPTHLIKTRGQQVTLRCSPKSGHDTVSWYQQALGQGPQFIFQYYEEEERQRGNFPDRFSGHQFPNYSSELNVNALLLGDSALYLCASSLLGRDEQYFGPGTRLTVT.

This chain links TRBV10-3 with TRBJ2-5; a possible D gene is TRBD2 (6 bases). The CDR3 sequence is 14 residues long. V was clipped by 6 bases and J by 2 bases, with 13 bases between them. Germline lookup yields CDR1 ENHRY and CDR2 SYGVKD. The CDR3 DNA reads TGTGCCATCAGCCCACACCGGGAGCAAGAGACCCAGTACTTC. This sequence encodes CAISPHREQETQYF.

This rearrangement joins TRBV27 to TRBJ1-2; maybe TRBD1 (6 bases). V gave up 5 bases and J gave up 2 bases, with 12 bases separating them. Looked up from germline, CDR1 is MNHEY and CDR2 is SMNVEV (reference sequence). The CDR3 covers 14 residues. The CDR3 nucleotides read TGTGCCAGCAGTCCACTAGACAGGAACTATGGCTACACCTTC. Translating gives CASSPLDRNYGYTF.

This clone was seen a handful of times. The chain couples TRBV21-1 to TRBJ2-2; TRBD2 is the table's D call, not checked against the DNA. TRBV21-1 is labeled a pseudogene. This CDR3 comprises 18 residues. Here the CDR3 reads CASSRTTSGRACTGELFF. The CDR3 nucleotides read TGTGCCAGCAGCAGGACTACTAGCGGGAGGGCCTGCACCGGGGAGCTGTTTTTT.

The V call is TRBV19, the J call TRBJ1-2; D perhaps matches TRBD1 (5 bases). CDR3 size: 13 residues. Germline V gene data show CDR1 as LNHDA and CDR2 as SQIVND (reference sequence). Trimming pared 6 bases from V and 7 bases from J, leaving 15 bases between. The CDR3 reads CASSPGRDGGYTF. The CDR3 DNA reads TGTGCCAGTAGCCCCGGCAGGGATGGTGGCTACACCTTC. Combining the CDR3 with reference TRBV19 and TRBJ1-2 gives the whole variable domain DGGITQSPKYLFRKEGQNVTLSCEQNLNHDAMYWYRQDPGQGLRLIYYSQIVNDFQKGDIAEGYSVSREKKESFPLTVTSAQKNPTAFYLCASSPGRDGGYTFGSGTRLTVV.

On this clone itself: Other DNA variants within this sample encode the same CDR3. The rearrangement joins TRBV28 to TRBJ2-7; 10 bases align to TRBD1. CDR3 length equals 15 residues. The J segment lost 5 bases and the V segment lost 3 bases, leaving 7 bases of the junction unmatched. Per germline, CDR1 MDHEN and CDR2 SYDVKM. The CDR3 sequence is CASSFPGTGEHEQYF. The CDR3 DNA reads as TGTGCCAGCAGTTTCCCCGGGACAGGGGAGCACGAGCAGTACTTC.

The chain uses TRBV6-6 and TRBJ2-1; 7 bases map to TRBD1. Trimming at V came to 5 bases and at J to 4 bases, leaving 8 bases not matched to a gene. The CDR3 contains 15 residues. Germline V lookup: CDR1 MNHNY, CDR2 SVGAGI (reference sequence). DNA of the CDR3: TGTGCCAGCAGTCAGGCCGACAGGGTATACAATGAGCAGTTCTTC. Its protein is CASSQADRVYNEQFF.

The chain carries TRBV5-1 and TRBJ2-1, with D possibly TRBD2 on 5 matching bases. CDR3 length: 13 amino acids. Germline-derived CDR1 and CDR2 are SGHRS and YFSETQ. V shed 4 bases and J shed 5 bases, with 10 bases lying between them. The CDR3 bases are TGCGCCAGCAGCGCGGGTCCGGACAATGAGCAGTTCTTC. Translation gives CASSAGPDNEQFF.

The chain carries TRBV9 and TRBJ2-2, with 11 positions matching TRBD1. Trimming took 4 bases from V and 5 from J; bases not matched to a gene: 10. The CDR3 spans 17 residues. Germline loops: CDR1 SGDLS, CDR2 YYNGEE. CDR3 in DNA: TGTGCCAGCAGCCCTCCCCTGGACAGGGGGCGTACCGGGGAGCTGTTTTTT. It specifies CASSPPLDRGRTGELFF.

V usage is TRBV28 and J usage is TRBJ2-5; D might be TRBD2 (7 bases). CDR1 MDHEN and CDR2 SYDVKM come from the germline V gene. V was trimmed by 4 bases and J by 4 bases, leaving 13 bases between them. This CDR3 spans 14 amino acids. The CDR3 loop is CASSSTGRGETQYF. The CDR3 DNA sequence: TGTGCCAGCAGTTCTACAGGGAGGGGAGAGACCCAGTACTTC.

The chain carries TRBV9 and TRBJ1-1; D is ambiguous. CDR3 length: 14 residues. The germline V gene encodes CDR1 SGDLS and CDR2 YYNGEE. Trimming took 3 bases from V and 1 from J, leaving 10 bases between them. The CDR3 bases are TGTGCCAGCAGCGCAGTCGATGAGAACACTGAAGCTTTCTTT. It is translated as CASSAVDENTEAFF.